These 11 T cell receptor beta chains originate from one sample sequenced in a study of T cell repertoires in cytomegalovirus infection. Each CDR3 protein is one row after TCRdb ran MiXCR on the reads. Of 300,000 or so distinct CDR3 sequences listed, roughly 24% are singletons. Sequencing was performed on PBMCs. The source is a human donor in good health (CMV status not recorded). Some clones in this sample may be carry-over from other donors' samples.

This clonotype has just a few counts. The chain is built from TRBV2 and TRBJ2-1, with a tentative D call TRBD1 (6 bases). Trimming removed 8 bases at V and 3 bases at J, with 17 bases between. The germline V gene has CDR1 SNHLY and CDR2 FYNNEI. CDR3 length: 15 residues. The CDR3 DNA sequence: TGTGCCAGCCCGCCCGGACAGATGAGCTACAATGAGCAGTTCTTC. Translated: CASPPGQMSYNEQFF.

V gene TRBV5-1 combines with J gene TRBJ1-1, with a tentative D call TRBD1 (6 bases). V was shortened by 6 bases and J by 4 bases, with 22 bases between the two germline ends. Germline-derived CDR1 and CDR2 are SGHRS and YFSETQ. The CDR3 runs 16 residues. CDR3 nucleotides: TGCGCCAGCACCTCCAGCCAAGGGGGAAGGGGCACTGAAGCTTTCTTT. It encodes CASTSSQGGRGTEAFF.

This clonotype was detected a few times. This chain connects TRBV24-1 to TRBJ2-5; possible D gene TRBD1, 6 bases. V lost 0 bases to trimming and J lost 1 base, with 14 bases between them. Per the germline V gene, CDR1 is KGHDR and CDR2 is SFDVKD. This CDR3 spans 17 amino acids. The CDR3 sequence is CATSDLISGHPQETQYF. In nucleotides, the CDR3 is TGTGCCACCAGTGATTTGATCTCGGGACACCCCCAAGAGACCCAGTACTTC.

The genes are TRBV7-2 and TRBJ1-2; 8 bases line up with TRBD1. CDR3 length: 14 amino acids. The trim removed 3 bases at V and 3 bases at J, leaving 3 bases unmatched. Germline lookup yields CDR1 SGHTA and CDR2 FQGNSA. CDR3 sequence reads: CASSFLTGDYGYTF. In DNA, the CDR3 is TGTGCCAGCAGCTTCTTGACAGGGGACTATGGCTACACCTTC.

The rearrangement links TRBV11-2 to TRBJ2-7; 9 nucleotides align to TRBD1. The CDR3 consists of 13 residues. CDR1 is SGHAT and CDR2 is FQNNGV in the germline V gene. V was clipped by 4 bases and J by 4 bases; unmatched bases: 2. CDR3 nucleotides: TGTGCCAGCAGCTACGGACAGGGGTACGAGCAGTACTTC. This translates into CASSYGQGYEQYF.

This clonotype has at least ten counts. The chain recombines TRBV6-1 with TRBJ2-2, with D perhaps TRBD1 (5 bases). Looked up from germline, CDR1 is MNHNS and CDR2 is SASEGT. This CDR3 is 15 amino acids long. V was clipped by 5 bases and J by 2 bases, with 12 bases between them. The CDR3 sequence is CASSWGVTNTGELFF. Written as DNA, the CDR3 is TGTGCCAGCAGTTGGGGCGTGACCAACACCGGGGAGCTGTTTTTT.

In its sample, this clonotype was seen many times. CDR3 DNA sequence: TGTGCCAGCAGCTTCGACAGGAACTATGGCTACACCTTC. Protein product: CASSFDRNYGYTF. This rearrangement joins TRBV7-2 to TRBJ1-2, with TRBD1 as a possible D gene (6 bases). Germline-derived CDR1 and CDR2 are SGHTA and FQGNSA. Trimming shortened V by 3 bases and J by 2 bases, and 7 bases separated the two germline ends. The CDR3 contains 13 residues. Supplemented by reference TRBV7-2 and TRBJ1-2, the full variable domain reads GAGVSQSPSNKVTEKGKDVELRCDPISGHTALYWYRQSLGQGLEFLIYFQGNSAPDKSGLPSDRFSAERTGGSVSTLTIQRTQQEDSAVYLCASSFDRNYGYTFGSGTRLTVV.

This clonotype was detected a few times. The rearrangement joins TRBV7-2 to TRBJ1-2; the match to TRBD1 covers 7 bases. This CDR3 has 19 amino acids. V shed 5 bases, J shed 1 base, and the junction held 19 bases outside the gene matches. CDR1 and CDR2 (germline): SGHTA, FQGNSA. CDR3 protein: CASSPGSRGPLFVNYGYTF. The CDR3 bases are TGTGCCAGCAGCCCCGGAAGTAGGGGGCCCCTATTTGTTAACTATGGCTACACCTTC.

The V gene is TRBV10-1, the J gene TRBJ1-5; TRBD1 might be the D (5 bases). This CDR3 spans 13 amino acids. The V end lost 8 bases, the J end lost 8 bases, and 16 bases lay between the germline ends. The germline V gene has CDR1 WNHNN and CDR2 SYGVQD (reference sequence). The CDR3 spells CASARALGEPQHF. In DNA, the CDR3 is TGCGCCAGCGCCCGGGCCTTGGGGGAGCCCCAGCATTTT.

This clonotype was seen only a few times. CDR3 sequence: CSASRSGGPYGYTF. CDR3 coding DNA: TGCAGTGCAAGCCGTTCAGGGGGACCCTATGGCTACACCTTC. V usage is TRBV20-1 and J usage is TRBJ1-2; TRBD1 matches 7 bases. Per the germline V gene, CDR1 is DFQATT and CDR2 is SNEGSKA (reference sequence). V shed 6 bases, J shed 4 bases, and the junction held 11 bases outside the gene matches. This CDR3 is 14 amino acids long.

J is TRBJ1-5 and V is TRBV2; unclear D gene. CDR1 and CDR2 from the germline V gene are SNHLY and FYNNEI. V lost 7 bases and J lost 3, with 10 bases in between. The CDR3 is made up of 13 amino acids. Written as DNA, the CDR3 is TGTGCCAGCATGAAGGGTTTCAATCAGCCCCAGCATTTT. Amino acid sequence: CASMKGFNQPQHF.